The 20 T cell receptor beta chains below were found in one sample sequenced in a study of CD8 T cells in ankylosing spondylitis (dated by TCRdb to 2015 to 2018). The full study reports these points: Blood from ankylosing spondylitis patients appeared to be characterized by a TCR beta motif composed of roughly eight highly homologous amino acid variants.

These receptors have no known antigen. The method was 5' RACE. For sequencing, an Illumina HiSeq 2500 was employed. Through fastp at Q25 and MiXCR, TCRdb rebuilt clones from the public reads, retaining in-frame beta chains. Entries that share a CDR3 protein sequence are merged under the most common genes and DNA. This sample gives about 750,000 distinct CDR3 sequences in total; roughly 19% of them show up just once. The top ten constitute over 15% of the sample. The source material was blood, either unsorted or a sorted T cell fraction (not recorded which). These receptors all come from a male donor with ankylosing spondylitis.

The chain combines TRBV5-1 with TRBJ2-5; 10 bases line up with TRBD2. The germline CDR1 and CDR2 sequences are SGHRS and YFSETQ. With V trimmed by 5 bases and J by 1 base, 5 bases remained unmatched. The CDR3 has 15 residues. The CDR3 protein is CASRALAGGQETQYF. Written as DNA, the CDR3 is TGCGCCAGCAGGGCCTTAGCGGGGGGCCAAGAGACCCAGTACTTC. The full variable domain, in which reference TRBV5-1 and TRBJ2-5 provide the parts outside the CDR3, is KAGVTQTPRYLIKTRGQQVTLSCSPISGHRSVSWYQQTPGQGLQFLFEYFSETQRNKGNFPGRFSGRQFSNSRSEMNVSTLELGDSALYLCASRALAGGQETQYFGPGTRLLVL.

As for this clonotype: A single base separates this from a much larger clone, so it may be a read error. The chain has TRBV20-1 and TRBJ2-1; weak D call: TRBD2 (6 bases). This CDR3 is built from 14 residues. Germline loops: CDR1 DFQATT, CDR2 SNEGSKA (reference sequence). The CDR3, as DNA: TGCAGTGCCCAACGGGAGTGGGCCTACAATGAGCAGATCTTC. Residues: CSAQREWAYNEQIF.

This clonotype came up a few times. The CDR3 loop is CASSRLALNTDTQYF. The CDR3 nucleotides are TGTGCCAGCAGTAGACTAGCGCTTAACACAGATACGCAGTATTTT. The gene calls are TRBV27 and TRBJ2-3, with TRBD2 matching over 8 bases. This CDR3 is built from 15 residues. The germline V gene encodes CDR1 MNHEY and CDR2 SMNVEV (reference sequence). V trimming: 5 bases; J trimming: 2 bases; junction bases outside the gene matches: 6.

The chain couples TRBV20-1 to TRBJ2-7, with TRBD2 as a possible D gene (5 bases). V lost 0 bases and J 4 bases, leaving 16 bases between the germline ends. Germline assignment: CDR1 DFQATT and CDR2 SNEGSKA (reference sequence). This CDR3 has 15 residues. CDR3 amino acids: CSARDRGSSRYEQYF. The CDR3 nucleotides are TGCAGTGCTAGAGATCGAGGGAGTAGTCGGTACGAGCAGTACTTC.

This clonotype was seen once. The rearrangement joins TRBV7-2 to TRBJ2-2, with 7 bases identical to TRBD1. The CDR3 sequence is 15 residues long. The germline CDR1 and CDR2 sequences are SGHTA and FQGNSA. V lost 5 bases, J lost 4 bases, and 7 bases stayed unmatched. DNA for the CDR3: TGTGCCAGCAGCCCGCGGACAGGAAGCACCGGGGAGCTGTTTTTT. Translating gives CASSPRTGSTGELFF. The full variable domain, rest sourced from reference TRBV7-2 and TRBJ2-2, is GAGVSQSPSNKVTEKGKDVELRCDPISGHTALYWYRQSLGQGLEFLIYFQGNSAPDKSGLPSDRFSAERTGGSVSTLTIQRTQQEDSAVYLCASSPRTGSTGELFFGEGSRLTVL.

The chain employs TRBV4-1 and TRBJ2-7; no clear D. With 4 bases removed from V and 5 bases from J, the gap between germline ends came to 9 bases. The germline CDR1 and CDR2 sequences are MGHRA and YSYEKL. The CDR3 is 12 amino acids. The CDR3 DNA is TGCGCCAGCAGCCTTCCTGATGACGAGCAGTACTTC. Translating gives CASSLPDDEQYF.

CDR3 residues: CASSLGIFGIQYF. CDR3 bases: TGTGCCAGCAGCTTAGGGATCTTTGGCATTCAGTACTTC. This sequence joins TRBV11-2 and TRBJ2-4; D gene ambiguous. CDR1 is SGHAT and CDR2 is FQNNGV in the germline V gene. With 1 base removed from V and 9 bases from J, the gap between germline ends came to 10 bases. This CDR3 has 13 residues.

The chain links TRBV2 to TRBJ2-7, with D unresolved. CDR3 length: 12 amino acids. Trimming removed 2 bases from V and 4 bases from J, with 6 bases in between. The germline V gene has CDR1 SNHLY and CDR2 FYNNEI. The CDR3 DNA reads as TGTGCCAGCAGTGAACAGAGATACGAGCAGTACTTC. This gives the protein CASSEQRYEQYF.

This clonotype came up a few times. The chain recombines TRBV9 with TRBJ1-2, with D unresolved. Germline V gene data show CDR1 as SGDLS and CDR2 as YYNGEE. V lost 4 bases and J 3 bases, leaving 10 bases between the germline ends. The CDR3 consists of 13 residues. This chain's CDR3 is CASSPRSDYGYTF. CDR3 coding DNA: TGTGCCAGCAGCCCCCGGTCAGACTATGGCTACACCTTC. Filled out from reference TRBV9 and TRBJ1-2, the complete variable domain reads DSGVTQTPKHLITATGQRVTLRCSPRSGDLSVYWYQQSLDQGLQFLIQYYNGEERAKGNILERFSAQQFPDLHSELNLSSLELGDSALYFCASSPRSDYGYTFGSGTRLTVV.

There are a few counts of this clonotype. J is TRBJ1-4 and V is TRBV4-1; a possible D gene is TRBD1 (5 bases). The CDR3 sequence is 17 residues long. The germline CDR1 and CDR2 sequences are MGHRA and YSYEKL. The ends were cut back, 3 bases at V and 4 bases at J, with 18 bases in the middle. For the CDR3, the DNA is TGCGCCAGCAGCCAGGACACCCTGGGGACTGTTAATGAAAAACTGTTTTTT. This encodes CASSQDTLGTVNEKLFF.

The chain is built from TRBV29-1 and TRBJ2-7, with D perhaps matching TRBD2 (7 bases). Trimming removed 4 bases from V and 6 bases from J, with 19 bases in between. CDR3 size: 14 residues. Germline V lookup: CDR1 SQVTM, CDR2 ANQGSEA. The CDR3 DNA is TGCAGCGTTGCCCTGGGGGGGGCGACCAGCGAGCAGTACTTC. Amino acid sequence: CSVALGGATSEQYF.

The chain employs TRBV3-1 and TRBJ1-4, with D unresolved. The V end was cut by 2 bases, the J end by 10 bases, with 5 bases between. Germline CDR1 LGHDT, CDR2 YNNKEL (reference sequence). The CDR3 totals 11 residues. The CDR3 loop is CASSQSRKLFF. The CDR3 DNA is TGTGCCAGCAGCCAAAGTAGAAAACTGTTTTTT.

This clonotype was seen more than once but under ten times. J is TRBJ1-4 and V is TRBV2; 7 bases line up with TRBD1. V gave up 6 bases and J gave up 7 bases; unmatched junction bases: 5. The germline CDR1 and CDR2 sequences are SNHLY and FYNNEI. The CDR3 is made up of 13 amino acids. CDR3 protein: CASRGGTAEKLFF. In DNA form, the CDR3 reads TGTGCCAGCAGGGGGGGGACAGCTGAAAAACTGTTTTTT. Full variable domain (missing parts from reference TRBV2 and TRBJ1-4): EPEVTQTPSHQVTQMGQEVILRCVPISNHLYFYWYRQILGQKVEFLVSFYNNEISEKSEIFDDQFSVERPDGSNFTLKIRSTKLEDSAMYFCASRGGTAEKLFFGSGTQLSVL.

This clonotype was observed a few times. The chain uses TRBV2 and TRBJ2-3, with 7 bases fitting TRBD2. The CDR3 extends over 15 amino acids. Unmatched junction bases numbered 11, after V lost 10 bases and J lost 1 base. Germline V CDR1 and CDR2: SNHLY, FYNNEI. CDR3 protein: CATAVRESRTDTQYF. The CDR3 nucleotides are TGTGCCACCGCGGTGCGGGAGAGCCGCACAGATACGCAGTATTTT.

The chain combines TRBV12-3 or TRBV12-4 with TRBJ1-3, with no clear D. V was cut by 3 bases and J by 3 bases, with 9 bases left in between. The CDR3 is 14 residues long. The CDR3 DNA reads TGTGCCAGCAGTTTTTGGGCAGATGGAAACACCATATATTTT. It yields the protein CASSFWADGNTIYF.

This clonotype turned up a few times. This rearrangement joins TRBV5-1 to TRBJ2-3, with 8 bases lining up with TRBD2. The germline CDR1 and CDR2 sequences are SGHRS and YFSETQ. V shed 5 bases, J shed 5 bases, and the junction held 7 bases outside the gene matches. The CDR3 runs to 14 residues. The CDR3: CASRPGGAGDTQYF. The DNA for the CDR3 is TGCGCCAGCAGGCCCGGGGGGGCAGGAGATACGCAGTATTTT.

The chain joins TRBV12-3 or TRBV12-4 to TRBJ1-2; 7 bases map to TRBD1. The CDR3 spans 14 residues. Germline trimming cut 5 bases from V and 3 bases from J; bases unmatched to any gene: 6. This CDR3 reads CASSPSGTDYGYTF. The CDR3 region has the DNA TGTGCCAGCAGTCCCTCCGGGACAGACTATGGCTACACCTTC.

This clonotype was observed a few times. CDR3 nucleotide sequence: TGCGCCAGCAGCCAAGTTAAGTCCGAAACCTACGAGCAGTACTTC. Its protein is CASSQVKSETYEQYF. This sequence joins TRBV4-1 and TRBJ2-7; D is unclear. Deletions cut 1 base from V and 2 bases from J, with 12 bases between. This CDR3 region has 15 residues. Germline CDR1 and CDR2: MGHRA and YSYEKL.

There are a few counts of this clonotype. The V and J genes are TRBV27 and TRBJ2-7; the D gene could be TRBD1 or TRBD2 (6 bases each). This CDR3 region has 15 residues. Trimming took 6 bases from V and 3 from J, leaving 18 bases between them. The germline V gene has CDR1 MNHEY and CDR2 SMNVEV (reference sequence). The CDR3 sequence: CASSRGLDPRYEQYF. The CDR3 bases are TGTGCCAGCAGCCGGGGGCTAGACCCCCGCTACGAGCAGTACTTC.

In its sample, this clonotype was seen a few times. The V and J genes are TRBV20-1 and TRBJ2-5; TRBD2 matches at 9 bases. Germline V gene sequence: CDR1 DFQATT, CDR2 SNEGSKA (reference sequence). The CDR3 has 15 amino acids. Trimming cost V 6 bases and J 7 bases; bases outside gene matches: 15. The CDR3 here is CSASSGVGREGTQYF. CDR3 DNA: TGCAGTGCAAGTTCGGGCGTGGGGCGGGAGGGGACCCAGTACTTC.